Here is one T cell receptor beta chain with its context. Repertoires were generated with immunoSEQ multiplex PCR, while TCRdb's copy carries only in-frame clones and drops some. The sample holds over 250,000 clones, around nine tenths seen once. These data are taken from a study of blood T cell repertoires in COVID-19. Across the whole study: Acute and convalescent COVID-19 specimens originated in the United States, Italy and Spain. The analysed material was cDNA or gDNA that came from T cells, B-cell-depleted T cells, or PBMCs.

The TCR sequence derives from a man aged 40-49 years who had recovered from COVID-19. Source material: peripheral blood.

The CDR3 here is CANPPGPGAYNSPLHF. The CDR3 DNA follows: TGTGCCAACCCCCCGGGGCCAGGGGCCTATAATTCACCCCTCCACTTT. The chain joins TRBV19 to TRBJ1-6; maybe TRBD1 (6 bases). V lost 10 bases to trimming and J lost 2 bases, with 18 bases between them. CDR3 length: 16 amino acids. CDR1 LNHDA and CDR2 SQIVND come from the germline V gene (reference sequence).